The present entry profiles one TCR beta chain with its context. In the original analysis: Amplification of reference gene primers was used by the study to estimate nucleated cell counts. TCRdb keeps only in-frame clones here, not all; method: immunoSEQ multiplex PCR. V and J calls and clone size are copied from that table; D and trimming were computed from the DNA. The data contain more than 350,000 clones, roughly 86% of them singletons. The data are from a study of blood T cell repertoires in COVID-19. What was sequenced was peripheral blood. This sequence originates from a woman aged 25 to 45 with COVID-19, enrolled during active disease.

The CDR3 DNA reads as TGCGCCAGCAGCCAAGATTGGGCCGTTAGCTCCTACGAGCAGTACTTC. Translating gives CASSQDWAVSSYEQYF. The J gene is TRBJ2-7, the V gene TRBV4-3; D remains ambiguous. Germline V gene sequence: CDR1 LGHNA, CDR2 YSLEER. The CDR3 has 16 residues. V was pared by 0 bases and J by 0 bases, with 12 bases between.